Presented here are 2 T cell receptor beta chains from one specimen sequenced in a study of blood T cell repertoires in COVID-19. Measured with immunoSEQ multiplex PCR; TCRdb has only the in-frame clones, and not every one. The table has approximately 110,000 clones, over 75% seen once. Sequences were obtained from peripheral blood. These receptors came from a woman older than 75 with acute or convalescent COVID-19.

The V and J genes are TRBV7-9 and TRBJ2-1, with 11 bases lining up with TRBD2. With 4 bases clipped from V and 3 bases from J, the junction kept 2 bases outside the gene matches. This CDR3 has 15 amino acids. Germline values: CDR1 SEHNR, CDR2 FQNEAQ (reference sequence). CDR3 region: CASSSGTSGYNEQFF. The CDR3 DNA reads TGTGCCAGCAGCTCAGGGACTAGCGGCTACAATGAGCAGTTCTTC.

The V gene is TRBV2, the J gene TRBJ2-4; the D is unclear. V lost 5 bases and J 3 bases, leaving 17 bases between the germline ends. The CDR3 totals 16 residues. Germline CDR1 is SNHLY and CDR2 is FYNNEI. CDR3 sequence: CASSSQPRSRKNIQYF. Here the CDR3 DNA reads TGTGCCAGCAGTAGTCAACCAAGGAGCCGCAAAAACATTCAGTACTTC. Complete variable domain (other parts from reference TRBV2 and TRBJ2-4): EPEVTQTPSHQVTQMGQEVILRCVPISNHLYFYWYRQILGQKVEFLVSFYNNEISEKSEIFDDQFSVERPDGSNFTLKIRSTKLEDSAMYFCASSSQPRSRKNIQYFGAGTRLSVL.